This TCR beta chain stems from a study of blood T cell repertoires in COVID-19. For the study at large: Samples representing acute and convalescent COVID-19 were sourced from the United States, Italy and Spain. Nucleic acid was either cDNA or gDNA, and it came from T cells, B-cell-depleted T cells, or PBMCs.

Per the original methods: How many nucleated cells were present was estimated from reference gene primer amplification. The protocol was immunoSEQ multiplex PCR, while the TCRdb copy is restricted to in-frame clones and leaves out a portion. That table supplies the V and J calls and clone size; D and trimming were determined from the DNA. Among some 49,000 clones listed, roughly 82% were seen once. The V gene's germline CDR1 is KGHSH and CDR2 LQKENI. V lost 4 bases and J lost 1; bases outside the gene matches: 11. This CDR3 spans 18 amino acids. The sequence was collected from an older woman with acute or convalescent COVID-19. V usage is TRBV18 and J usage is TRBJ1-1; 11 bases are a match to TRBD1. Sequencing was carried out using peripheral blood. As DNA, the CDR3 is TGTGCCAGCTCACTTACTTCCGGGACAGGGGGTCGGAACACTGAAGCTTTCTTT. Translated, it gives CASSLTSGTGGRNTEAFF.